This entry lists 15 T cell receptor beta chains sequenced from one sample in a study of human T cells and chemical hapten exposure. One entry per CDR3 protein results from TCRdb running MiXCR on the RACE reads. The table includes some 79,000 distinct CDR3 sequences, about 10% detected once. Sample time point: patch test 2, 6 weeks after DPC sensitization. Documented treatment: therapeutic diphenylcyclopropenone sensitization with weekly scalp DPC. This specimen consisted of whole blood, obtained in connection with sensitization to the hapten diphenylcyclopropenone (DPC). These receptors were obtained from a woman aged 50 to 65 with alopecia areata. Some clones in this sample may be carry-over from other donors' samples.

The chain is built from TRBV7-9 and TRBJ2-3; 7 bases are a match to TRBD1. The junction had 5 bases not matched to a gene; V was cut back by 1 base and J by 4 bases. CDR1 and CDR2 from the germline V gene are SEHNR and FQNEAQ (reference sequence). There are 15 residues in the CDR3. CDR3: CASSLGNRGADTQYF. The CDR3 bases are TGTGCCAGCAGCTTAGGAAACAGGGGTGCAGATACGCAGTATTTT.

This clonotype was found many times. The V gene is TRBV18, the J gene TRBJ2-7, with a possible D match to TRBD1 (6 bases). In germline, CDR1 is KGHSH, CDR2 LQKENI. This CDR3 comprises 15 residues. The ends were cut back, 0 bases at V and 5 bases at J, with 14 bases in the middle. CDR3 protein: CASSPPTSRGHEQYF. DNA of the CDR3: TGTGCCAGCTCACCACCAACAAGCAGGGGCCACGAGCAGTACTTC.

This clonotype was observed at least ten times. The CDR3 DNA is TGCAGTGCTAGAGATGGAAAGATGGGCCCCGTAAACACTGAAGCTTTCTTT. This codes for CSARDGKMGPVNTEAFF. J is TRBJ1-1 and V is TRBV20-1, with D unresolved. The CDR3 is 17 amino acids. Per the germline V gene, CDR1 is DFQATT and CDR2 is SNEGSKA (reference sequence). Between the trimmed V and J ends, which lost 0 bases and 2 bases, there was a span of 19 bases.

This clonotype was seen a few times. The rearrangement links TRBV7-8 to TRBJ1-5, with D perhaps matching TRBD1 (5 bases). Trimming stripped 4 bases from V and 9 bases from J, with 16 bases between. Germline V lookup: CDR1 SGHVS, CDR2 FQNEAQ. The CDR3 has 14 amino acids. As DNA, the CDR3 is TGTGCCAGCAGCTCCGGTTGGGCGGGGACGCCCCAGCATTTT. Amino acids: CASSSGWAGTPQHF.

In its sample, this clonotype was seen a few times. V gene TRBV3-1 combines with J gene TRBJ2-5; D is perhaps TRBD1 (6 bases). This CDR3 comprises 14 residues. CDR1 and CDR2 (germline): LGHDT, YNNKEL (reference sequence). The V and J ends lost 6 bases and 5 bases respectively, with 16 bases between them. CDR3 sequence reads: CASRADRFRETQYF. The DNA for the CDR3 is TGTGCCAGCAGAGCGGACAGATTCAGGGAGACCCAGTACTTC.

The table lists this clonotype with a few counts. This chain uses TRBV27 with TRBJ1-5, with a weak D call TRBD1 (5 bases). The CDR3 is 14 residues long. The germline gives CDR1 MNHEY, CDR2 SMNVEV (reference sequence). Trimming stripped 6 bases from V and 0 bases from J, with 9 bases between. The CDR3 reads CASRVQGSNQPQHF. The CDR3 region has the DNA TGTGCCAGCAGAGTTCAGGGTAGCAATCAGCCCCAGCATTTT.

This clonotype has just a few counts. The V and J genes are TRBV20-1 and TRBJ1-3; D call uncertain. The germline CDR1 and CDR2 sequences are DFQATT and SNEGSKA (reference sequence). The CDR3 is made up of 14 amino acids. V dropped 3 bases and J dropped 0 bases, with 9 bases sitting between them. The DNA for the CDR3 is TGCAGTGCTAGTACACGGTACTCTGGAAACACCATATATTTT. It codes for CSASTRYSGNTIYF.

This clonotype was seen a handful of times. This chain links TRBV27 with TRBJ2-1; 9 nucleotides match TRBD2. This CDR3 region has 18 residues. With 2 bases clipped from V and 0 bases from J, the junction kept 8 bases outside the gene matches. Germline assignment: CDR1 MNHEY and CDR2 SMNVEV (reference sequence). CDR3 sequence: CASSLTSGPSTSYNEQFF. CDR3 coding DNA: TGTGCCAGCAGTTTAACTAGCGGGCCTTCCACCTCCTACAATGAGCAGTTCTTC.

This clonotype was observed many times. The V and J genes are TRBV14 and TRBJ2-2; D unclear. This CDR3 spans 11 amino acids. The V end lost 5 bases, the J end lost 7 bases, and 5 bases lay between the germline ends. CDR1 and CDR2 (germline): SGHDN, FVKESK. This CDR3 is CASSFFGELFF. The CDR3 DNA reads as TGTGCCAGCAGCTTCTTCGGGGAGCTGTTTTTT.

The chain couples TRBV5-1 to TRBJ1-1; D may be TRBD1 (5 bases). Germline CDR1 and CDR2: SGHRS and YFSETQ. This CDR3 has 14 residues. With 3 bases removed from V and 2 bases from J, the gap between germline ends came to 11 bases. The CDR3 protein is CASSSGTLNTEAFF. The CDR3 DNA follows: TGCGCCAGCAGCTCCGGGACGCTAAACACTGAAGCTTTCTTT.

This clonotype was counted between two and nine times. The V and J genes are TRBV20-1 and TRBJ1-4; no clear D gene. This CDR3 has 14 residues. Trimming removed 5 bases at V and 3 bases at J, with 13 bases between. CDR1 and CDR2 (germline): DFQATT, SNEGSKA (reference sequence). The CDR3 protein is CSAPVGGANEKLFF. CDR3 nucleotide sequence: TGCAGTGCTCCAGTCGGCGGGGCTAATGAAAAACTGTTTTTT.

CDR3 protein: CASSLGKTNYGYTF. The CDR3 DNA follows: TGTGCCAGCAGCCTGGGGAAGACTAACTATGGCTACACCTTC. This chain connects TRBV2 to TRBJ1-2; D is ambiguous. The CDR3 has 14 amino acids. Between the trimmed V and J ends, which lost 6 bases and 0 bases, there was a span of 11 bases. Germline V gives CDR1 SNHLY, CDR2 FYNNEI.

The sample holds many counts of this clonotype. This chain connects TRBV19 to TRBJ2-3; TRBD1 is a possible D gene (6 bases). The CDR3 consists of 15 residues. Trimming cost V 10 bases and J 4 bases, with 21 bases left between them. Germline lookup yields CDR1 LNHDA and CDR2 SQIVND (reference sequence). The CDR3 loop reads CATSVRTAGADTQYF. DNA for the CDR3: TGTGCCACCTCGGTGCGGACGGCAGGGGCAGATACGCAGTATTTT.

For the CDR3, the DNA is TGTGCCAGCAGCCATACCTCAGAGACCCAGTACTTC. Translating it yields CASSHTSETQYF. The chain is built from TRBV14 and TRBJ2-5; no clear D. The V gene lost 3 bases and the J gene lost 4 bases, with 6 bases spanning the gap. The CDR3 is made up of 12 amino acids. Looked up from germline, CDR1 is SGHDN and CDR2 is FVKESK.

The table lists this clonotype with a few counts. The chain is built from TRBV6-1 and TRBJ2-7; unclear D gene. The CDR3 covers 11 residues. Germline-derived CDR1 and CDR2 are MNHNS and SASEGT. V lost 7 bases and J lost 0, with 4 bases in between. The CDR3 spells CASTPSYEQYF. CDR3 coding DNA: TGTGCCAGCACCCCCTCCTACGAGCAGTACTTC.